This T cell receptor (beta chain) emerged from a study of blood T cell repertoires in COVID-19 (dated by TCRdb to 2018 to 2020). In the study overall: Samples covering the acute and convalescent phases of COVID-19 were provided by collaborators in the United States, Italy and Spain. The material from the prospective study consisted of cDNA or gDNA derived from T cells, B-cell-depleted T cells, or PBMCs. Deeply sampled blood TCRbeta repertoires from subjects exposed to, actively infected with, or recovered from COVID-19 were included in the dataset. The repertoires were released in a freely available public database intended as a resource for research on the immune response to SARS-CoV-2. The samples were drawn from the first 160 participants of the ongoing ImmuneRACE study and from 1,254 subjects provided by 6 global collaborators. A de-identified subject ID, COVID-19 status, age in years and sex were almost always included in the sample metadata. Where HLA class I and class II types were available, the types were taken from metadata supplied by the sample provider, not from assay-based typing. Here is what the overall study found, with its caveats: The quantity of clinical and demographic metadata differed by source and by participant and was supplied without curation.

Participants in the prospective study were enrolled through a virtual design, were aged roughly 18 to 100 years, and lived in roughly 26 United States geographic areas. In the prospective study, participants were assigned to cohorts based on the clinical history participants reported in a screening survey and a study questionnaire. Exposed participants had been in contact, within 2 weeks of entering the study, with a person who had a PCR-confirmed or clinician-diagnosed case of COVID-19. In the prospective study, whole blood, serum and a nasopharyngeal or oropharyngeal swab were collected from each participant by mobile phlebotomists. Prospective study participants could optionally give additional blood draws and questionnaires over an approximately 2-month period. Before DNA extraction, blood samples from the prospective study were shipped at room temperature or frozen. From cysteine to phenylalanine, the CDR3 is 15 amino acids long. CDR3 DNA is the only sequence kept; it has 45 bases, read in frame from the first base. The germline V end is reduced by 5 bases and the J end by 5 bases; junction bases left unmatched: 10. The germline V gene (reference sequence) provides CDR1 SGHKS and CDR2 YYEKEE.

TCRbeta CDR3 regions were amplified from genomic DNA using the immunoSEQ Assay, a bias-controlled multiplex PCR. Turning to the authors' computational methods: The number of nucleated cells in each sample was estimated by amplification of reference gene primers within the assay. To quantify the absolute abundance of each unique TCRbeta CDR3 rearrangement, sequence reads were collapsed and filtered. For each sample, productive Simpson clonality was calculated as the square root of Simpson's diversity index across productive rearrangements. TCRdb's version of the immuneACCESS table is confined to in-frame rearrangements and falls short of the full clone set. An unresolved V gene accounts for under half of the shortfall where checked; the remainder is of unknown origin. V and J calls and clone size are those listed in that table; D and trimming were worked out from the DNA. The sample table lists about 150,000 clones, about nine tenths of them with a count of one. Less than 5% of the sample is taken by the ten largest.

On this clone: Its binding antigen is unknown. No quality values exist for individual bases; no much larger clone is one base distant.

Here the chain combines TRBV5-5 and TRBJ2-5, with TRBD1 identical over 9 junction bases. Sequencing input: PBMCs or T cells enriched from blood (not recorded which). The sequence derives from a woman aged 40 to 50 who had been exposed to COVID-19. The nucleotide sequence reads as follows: TGTGCCAGCAGTTTACGCTTGGGGACAGGGGAGACCCAGTACTTC. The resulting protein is CASSLRLGTGETQYF. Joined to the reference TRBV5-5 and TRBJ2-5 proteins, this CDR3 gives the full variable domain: DAGVTQSPTHLIKTRGQQVTLRCSPISGHKSVSWYQQVLGQGPQFIFQYYEKEERGRGNFPDRFSARQFPNYSSELNVNALLLGDSALYLCASSLRLGTGETQYFGPGTRLLVL.